These 4 T cell receptor beta chains were sequenced from one sample in a study of early T cells in non-severe SARS-CoV-2 infection. TCRdb redid the calling of the 5' RACE reads with MiXCR, one entry per CDR3 protein. The repertoire holds approximately 26,000 distinct CDR3 sequences, with about 4.5% as singletons. Sequenced: whole blood. The receptors originated from an adult who was a healthcare worker with PCR-confirmed SARS-CoV-2 infection or an uninfected control (not recorded which).

This chain uses TRBV20-1 with TRBJ2-1, with 12 nucleotides matching TRBD2. The germline V gene has CDR1 DFQATT and CDR2 SNEGSKA (reference sequence). J was trimmed by 3 bases and V by 6 bases; bases with no gene match: 3. The CDR3 has 14 amino acids. The DNA for the CDR3 is TGCAGTGCCGGACTAGCGGGACTCTACAATGAGCAGTTCTTC. Protein product: CSAGLAGLYNEQFF.

This clonotype showed up many times. The CDR3 region is CASSYQQGWDIQYF. The CDR3 nucleotides are TGTGCCAGCAGTTATCAGCAAGGGTGGGACATTCAGTACTTC. This chain connects TRBV6-6 to TRBJ2-4; D unresolved. V gave up 3 bases and J gave up 8 bases, with 14 bases separating them. This CDR3 is 14 amino acids long. Germline V gene sequence: CDR1 MNHNY, CDR2 SVGAGI (reference sequence).

In its sample, this clonotype was seen many times. The chain is built from TRBV27 and TRBJ2-2; weak D call: TRBD2 (5 bases). The CDR3 spans 14 residues. Trimming took off 2 bases at V and 7 bases at J, with 11 bases between the two ends. CDR1 and CDR2 from the germline V gene are MNHEY and SMNVEV (reference sequence). As DNA, the CDR3 is TGTGCCAGCAGTTTACTCGCCGGGAACGGGGAGCTGTTTTTT. Its translation is CASSLLAGNGELFF.

With regard to this clonotype: Germline is not matched at one junction end, which may reflect a read error. The chain couples TRBV27 to TRBJ2-1, with D perhaps matching TRBD1 (6 bases). This CDR3 spans 16 amino acids. Germline V CDR1 and CDR2: MNHEY, SMNVEV (reference sequence). This chain's CDR3 is CASRIGGEGTYKEQFF. The CDR3 nucleotides are TGTGCCAGCCGGATAGGGGGAGAGGGTACCTACAAAGAGCAGTTCTTC.